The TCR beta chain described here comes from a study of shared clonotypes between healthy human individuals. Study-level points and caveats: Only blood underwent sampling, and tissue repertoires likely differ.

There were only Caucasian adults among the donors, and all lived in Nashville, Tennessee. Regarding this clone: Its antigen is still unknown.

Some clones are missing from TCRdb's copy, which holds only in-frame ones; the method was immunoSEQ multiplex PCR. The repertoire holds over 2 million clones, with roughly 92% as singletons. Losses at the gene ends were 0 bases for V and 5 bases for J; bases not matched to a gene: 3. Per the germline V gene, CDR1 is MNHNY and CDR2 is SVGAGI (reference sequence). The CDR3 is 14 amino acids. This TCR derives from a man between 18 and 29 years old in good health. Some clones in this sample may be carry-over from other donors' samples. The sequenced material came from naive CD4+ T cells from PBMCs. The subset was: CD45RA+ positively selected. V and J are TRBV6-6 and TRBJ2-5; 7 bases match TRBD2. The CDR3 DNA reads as TGTGCCAGCAGTTACTCGACCGGGGGGGAGACCCAGTACTTC. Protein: CASSYSTGGETQYF.